This T cell receptor (beta chain) was sequenced in a study of shared T cell receptors in the human thymus. Method: immunoSEQ multiplex PCR; TCRdb's copy keeps in-frame clones and lacks some. Among approximately 490,000 clones listed, 75% to 85% were seen once. This sample was shared with a second study, whose subject was human thymus T cells. This second report adds: All donors were healthy Finnish infants who were undergoing corrective surgery to treat congenital heart defects. Corrective cardiac operations yielded the resected thymus tissue. Thymic as well as blood repertoires seemed to favor certain V and J genes unevenly.

Source material: thymocytes. The source of this sequence is a boy in the first two years of life with a congenital heart defect.

CDR3 in DNA: TGCGCCAGCAGCTCGGGACAGGGGGACGAGCAGTACTTC. Its translation is CASSSGQGDEQYF. V usage is TRBV5-1 and J usage is TRBJ2-7; TRBD1 matches at 11 bases. This CDR3 comprises 13 residues. The V gene end was trimmed by 3 bases and the J gene end by 5 bases; junction bases not matched to a gene: 1. In germline, CDR1 is SGHRS, CDR2 YFSETQ.